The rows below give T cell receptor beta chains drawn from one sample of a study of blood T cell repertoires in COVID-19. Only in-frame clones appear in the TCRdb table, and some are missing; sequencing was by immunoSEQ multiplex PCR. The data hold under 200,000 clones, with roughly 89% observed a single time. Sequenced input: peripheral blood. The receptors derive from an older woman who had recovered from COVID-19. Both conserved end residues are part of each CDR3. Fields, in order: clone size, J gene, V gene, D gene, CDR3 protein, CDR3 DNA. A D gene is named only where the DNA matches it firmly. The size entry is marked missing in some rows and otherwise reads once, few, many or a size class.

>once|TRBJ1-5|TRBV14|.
CASSQGLGQPQHF
TGTGCCAGCAGCCAAGGTCTCGGTCAGCCCCAGCATTTT
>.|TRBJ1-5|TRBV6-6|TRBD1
CASTDRGGPPQHF
TGTGCCAGCACCGACAGGGGGGGTCCGCCCCAGCATTTT
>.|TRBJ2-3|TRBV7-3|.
CASSLMAGVGQYF
TGTGCCAGCAGCTTAATGGCGGGTGTAGGGCAGTATTTT
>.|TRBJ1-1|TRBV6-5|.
CASKRGSGTEAFF
TGTGCCAGCAAGCGGGGGAGTGGGACTGAAGCTTTCTTT
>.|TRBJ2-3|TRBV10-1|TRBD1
CASRNRWTGLRTDTQYF
TGCGCCAGCAGGAACCGTTGGACAGGGCTACGCACAGATACGCAGTATTTT
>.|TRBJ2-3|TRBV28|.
CASSFRVSTDTQYF
TGTGCCAGCAGTTTCAGGGTCAGCACAGATACGCAGTATTTT
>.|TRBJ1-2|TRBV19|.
CASSIAPRGPSLYGYTF
TGTGCCAGTAGTATAGCCCCCAGGGGTCCATCGCTATATGGCTACACCTTC
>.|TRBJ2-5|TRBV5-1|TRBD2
CASSSTGGAYETQYF
TGCGCCAGCAGCTCAACCGGGGGGGCCTATGAGACCCAGTACTTC
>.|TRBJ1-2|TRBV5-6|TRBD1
CASSLGIGTDYGYTF
TGTGCCAGCAGCTTGGGGATCGGGACAGACTATGGCTACACCTTC
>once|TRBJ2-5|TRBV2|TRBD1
CASSSGTGAETQYF
TGTGCCAGCAGTTCCGGGACAGGTGCCGAGACCCAGTACTTC
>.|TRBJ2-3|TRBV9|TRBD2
CASSVSVRGSSSGGEGDTQYF
TGTGCCAGCAGCGTATCGGTTAGGGGTTCGTCCAGCGGGGGGGAAGGAGATACGCAGTATTTT
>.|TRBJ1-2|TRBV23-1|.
CASSQFFYGLDIYSYGYTF
TGCGCCAGCAGTCAATTTTTCTACGGTCTGGACATCTACTCCTATGGCTACACCTTC
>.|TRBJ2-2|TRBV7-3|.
CASSQIVFRGTGELFF
TGTGCCAGCAGTCAAATTGTGTTCAGGGGCACCGGGGAGCTGTTTTTT
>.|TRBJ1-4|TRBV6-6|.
CASSQTGEKLFF
TGTGCCAGCAGTCAAACGGGGGAAAAACTGTTTTTT
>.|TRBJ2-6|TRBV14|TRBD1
CASSQDRAGANVLTF
TGTGCCAGCAGCCAGGACAGGGCTGGGGCCAACGTCCTGACTTTC
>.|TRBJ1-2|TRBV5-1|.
CASSHVGGSQTYGYTF
TGCGCCAGCAGCCACGTGGGGGGGTCCCAAACCTATGGCTACACCTTC
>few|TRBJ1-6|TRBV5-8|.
CASSLGRGYNSPLHF
TGTGCCAGCAGCTTGGGACGGGGGTATAATTCACCCCTCCACTTT
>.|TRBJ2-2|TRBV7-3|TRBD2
CASSYTLAGGHGELFF
TGTGCCAGCAGCTATACCCTAGCGGGGGGCCATGGGGAGCTGTTTTTT
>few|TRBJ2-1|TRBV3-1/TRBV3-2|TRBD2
CASSQTSGKSYNEQFF
TGTGCCAGCAGCCAAACCAGCGGGAAATCCTACAATGAGCAGTTCTTC
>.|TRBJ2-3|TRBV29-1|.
CSVTLIGTDTQYF
TGCAGCGTTACCCTGATAGGCACAGATACGCAGTATTTT
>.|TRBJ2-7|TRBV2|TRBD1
CASSTGQMLYEQYF
TGTGCCAGCAGTACGGGACAGATGCTTTACGAGCAGTACTTC
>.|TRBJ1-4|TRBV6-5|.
CASSGYSEKLFF
TGTGCCAGCTCTGGTTACAGTGAAAAACTGTTTTTT
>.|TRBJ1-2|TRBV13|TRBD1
CASSLVGQGDSYGYTF
TGTGCCAGCAGCTTAGTGGGACAGGGTGATAGTTATGGCTACACCTTC
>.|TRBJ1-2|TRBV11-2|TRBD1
CASSLDRRTGGIGYTF
TGTGCCAGCAGCTTAGATCGTAGGACAGGGGGGATTGGCTACACCTTC
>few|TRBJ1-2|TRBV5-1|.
CASSLEGVNYGYTF
TGCGCCAGCAGCTTGGAGGGGGTGAACTATGGCTACACCTTC
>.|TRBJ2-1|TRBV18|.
CASSPISAGHEQFF
TGTGCCAGCTCACCTATCTCAGCGGGCCATGAGCAGTTCTTC